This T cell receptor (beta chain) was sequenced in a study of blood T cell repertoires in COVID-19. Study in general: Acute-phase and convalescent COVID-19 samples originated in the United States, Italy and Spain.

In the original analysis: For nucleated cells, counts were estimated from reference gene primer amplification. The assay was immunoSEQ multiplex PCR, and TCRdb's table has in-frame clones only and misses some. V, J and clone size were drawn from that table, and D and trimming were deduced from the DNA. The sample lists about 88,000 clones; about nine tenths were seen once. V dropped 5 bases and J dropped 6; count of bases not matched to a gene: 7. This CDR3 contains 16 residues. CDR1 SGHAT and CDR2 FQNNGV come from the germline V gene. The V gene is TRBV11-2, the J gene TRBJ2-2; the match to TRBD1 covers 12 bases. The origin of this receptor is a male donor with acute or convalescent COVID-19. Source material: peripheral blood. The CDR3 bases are TGTGCCAGCAGCCGGGACAGGGGGCGGTTGGCCGGGGAGCTGTTTTTT. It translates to CASSRDRGRLAGELFF.